This T cell receptor beta chain was observed in a study of T cell repertoires in aging, cancer and after chemotherapy. The overall study: Donors were grouped into six age bands spanning 30 or younger through 70 or older. Millions of TCR reads were in the whole dataset.

In its sample, this clonotype was seen a few times. Its antigen is unknown. TRB rearrangements spanning V, D and J were amplified using mixed TRB-A/B primers. MiXCR, run by TCRdb on the multiplex PCR reads, gives a single entry per CDR3 protein. The data show about 13,000 distinct CDR3 sequences, about 25% seen once. Peripheral blood genomic DNA, not sorted cells or RNA, was the template. Broader study findings: Compared with age-matched healthy donors, untreated hematological or solid cancer patients showed higher blood TCR clonality. In healthy donors, age-related TCR diversity loss mainly reflected lost richness.

The receptor was isolated from a human donor in good health. The sequenced sample consisted of blood.

The CDR3 nucleotides are TGTGCCAGCTCACCTTGGGACATCTATGGCTACACCTTC. Encoded protein: CASSPWDIYGYTF. The chain joins TRBV18 to TRBJ1-2, with TRBD1 as a possible D gene (6 bases). The germline V gene has CDR1 KGHSH and CDR2 LQKENI. The CDR3 has 13 residues. Between the trimmed V and J ends, which lost 3 bases and 4 bases, there was a span of 9 bases.